A single sample gave rise to the 31 T cell receptor beta chains below, sequenced in a study of identifying expanded T cells in peripheral blood. The repertoire was sequenced with immunoSEQ multiplex PCR; TCRdb's copy has only in-frame clones and lacks some. The table has approximately 110,000 clones, more than 85% seen once. The sequenced sample was blood. These TCRs come from a person aged 18-70 years in good health.

J is TRBJ2-1 and V is TRBV28; D may be TRBD2 (7 bases). The germline V and J ends were trimmed by 7 bases and 2 bases, with 15 bases remaining between them. Germline V gives CDR1 MDHEN, CDR2 SYDVKM. The CDR3 is 15 amino acids. The CDR3 is CASTWGGGPYNEQFF. The CDR3 nucleotides are TGTGCCAGCACCTGGGGAGGGGGGCCCTACAATGAGCAGTTCTTC.

This chain connects TRBV4-3 to TRBJ1-2; D ambiguous. CDR3 length: 13 residues. V was clipped by 4 bases and J by 2 bases, with 8 bases between them. CDR1 and CDR2 (germline): LGHNA, YSLEER. CDR3 region: CASSRDLNYGYTF. CDR3 DNA: TGCGCCAGCAGCCGTGACTTAAACTATGGCTACACCTTC.

The rearrangement links TRBV15 to TRBJ1-5, with D possibly being TRBD1 (5 bases). The CDR3 is 13 residues long. Germline V lookup: CDR1 LNHNV, CDR2 YYDKDF (reference sequence). V dropped 5 bases and J dropped 4 bases, with 9 bases sitting between them. The CDR3 spells CATSQGWNQPQHF. CDR3 in DNA: TGTGCCACCAGCCAGGGTTGGAATCAGCCCCAGCATTTT.

This rearrangement joins TRBV19 to TRBJ1-1, with D unresolved. This CDR3 has 11 residues. V was shortened by 8 bases and J by 1 base, with 5 bases between the two germline ends. Germline CDR1 reads LNHDA; CDR2 reads SQIVND (reference sequence). The CDR3 sequence is CASGENTEAFF. The CDR3 DNA is TGTGCCAGTGGGGAGAACACTGAAGCTTTCTTT.

The rearrangement links TRBV5-4 to TRBJ1-3, with no clear D. Germline V gene data show CDR1 as SGHNT and CDR2 as YYREEE (reference sequence). V lost 1 base to trimming and J lost 2 bases, with 13 bases between them. The CDR3 is 16 residues long. CDR3: CASSLSLGSTGNTIYF. CDR3 bases: TGTGCCAGCAGCTTGTCGTTGGGCAGTACTGGAAACACCATATATTTT. Full variable domain (missing parts from reference TRBV5-4 and TRBJ1-3): ETGVTQSPTHLIKTRGQQVTLRCSSQSGHNTVSWYQQALGQGPQFIFQYYREEENGRGNFPPRFSGLQFPNYSSELNVNALELDDSALYLCASSLSLGSTGNTIYFGEGSWLTVV.

The rearrangement uses TRBV2 and TRBJ2-1; 11 bases agree with TRBD1. V shed 6 bases and J 9 bases; nucleotides not matched to a gene: 1. There are 12 residues in the CDR3. Germline V gives CDR1 SNHLY, CDR2 FYNNEI. The CDR3 DNA reads as TGTGCCAGCAGCGGACAGGGGGCTGAGCAGTTCTTC. Protein: CASSGQGAEQFF.

The chain combines TRBV27 with TRBJ2-6, with D perhaps being TRBD1 or TRBD2 (6 bases each). Per germline, CDR1 MNHEY and CDR2 SMNVEV (reference sequence). The V end lost 2 bases, the J end lost 0 bases, and 11 bases lay between the germline ends. The CDR3 is made up of 17 amino acids. The CDR3 region is CASSLGGGPSGANVLTF. In nucleotides, the CDR3 is TGTGCCAGCAGTTTAGGAGGGGGTCCCTCTGGGGCCAACGTCCTGACTTTC.

To note about this clone: In the same sample, other DNA sequences code for this CDR3. The chain recombines TRBV5-4 with TRBJ2-1; 7 bases match TRBD2. The CDR3 is made up of 13 amino acids. J lost 3 bases, V lost 5 bases, and 2 bases had no gene match. Germline-derived CDR1 and CDR2 are SGHNT and YYREEE (reference sequence). CDR3 protein: CASRGGSYNEQFF. CDR3 DNA sequence: TGTGCCAGCAGGGGGGGGAGCTACAATGAGCAGTTCTTC.

The V gene is TRBV6-5, the J gene TRBJ2-1; D call uncertain. Germline V gene sequence: CDR1 MNHEY, CDR2 SVGAGI. V lost 7 bases and J 6 bases, leaving 13 bases between the germline ends. This CDR3 has 13 amino acids. CDR3 bases: TGTGCCAGCACCAGCTGGCTTGGCAATGAGCAGTTCTTC. Translated, it gives CASTSWLGNEQFF.

This clone occurred once. The chain is built from TRBV7-9 and TRBJ1-4; TRBD1 agrees at 8 bases. With V trimmed by 2 bases and J by 12 bases, 5 bases remained unmatched. Germline assignment: CDR1 SEHNR and CDR2 FQNEAQ (reference sequence). This CDR3 has 13 residues. CDR3 sequence (DNA): TGTGCCAGCAGCTTAACTTCGGGACAGGAACTGTTTTTT. Protein product: CASSLTSGQELFF. Full variable domain (missing parts from reference TRBV7-9 and TRBJ1-4): DTGVSQNPRHKITKRGQNVTFRCDPISEHNRLYWYRQTLGQGPEFLTYFQNEAQLEKSRLLSDRFSAERPKGSFSTLEIQRTEQGDSAMYLCASSLTSGQELFFGSGTQLSVL.

A single count supports this clone. The CDR3 nucleotides are TGTGCCAGCAGCTTGGCTGGGGGCGAAACTGAAGCTTTCTTT. Amino acids: CASSLAGGETEAFF. The rearrangement joins TRBV5-4 to TRBJ1-1; D may be TRBD1 (6 bases). V dropped 0 bases and J dropped 5 bases, with 11 bases sitting between them. Germline CDR1 reads SGHNT; CDR2 reads YYREEE (reference sequence). The CDR3 length is 14 residues.

CDR3 DNA sequence: TGTGCCAGCAGTCGAGTGAACACAGATACGCAGTATTTT. Encoded protein: CASSRVNTDTQYF. This chain connects TRBV6-6 to TRBJ2-3; no clear D gene. The CDR3 runs 13 residues. Per germline, CDR1 MNHNY and CDR2 SVGAGI (reference sequence). Trimming stripped 5 bases from V and 2 bases from J, with 8 bases between.

J is TRBJ1-2 and V is TRBV18; TRBD1 is a possible D gene (5 bases). Trimming left V 0 bases short and J 0 bases short, with 17 bases between. Germline V gives CDR1 KGHSH, CDR2 LQKENI. The CDR3 consists of 18 residues. The CDR3 DNA is TGTGCCAGCTCACCACCGGCACGCAGGGCCGAAGCTAACTATGGCTACACCTTC. Translated, it gives CASSPPARRAEANYGYTF.

This clone was detected only once. The chain joins TRBV4-1 to TRBJ2-2; D might be TRBD2 (6 bases). From germline, CDR1 is MGHRA and CDR2 YSYEKL. V lost 0 bases and J lost 0, with 8 bases in between. The CDR3 is 16 residues long. The CDR3 DNA sequence: TGCGCCAGCAGCCAAGATGTAGCGGCGAACACCGGGGAGCTGTTTTTT. Amino acid sequence: CASSQDVAANTGELFF.

V usage is TRBV9 and J usage is TRBJ2-7; D possibly uses TRBD1 or TRBD2 (5 bases each). Germline V CDR1 and CDR2: SGDLS, YYNGEE. V was cut by 9 bases and J by 0 bases, with 19 bases left in between. CDR3 length equals 15 residues. This CDR3 reads CATNASGTVSYEQYF. The DNA of the CDR3 is TGTGCCACAAATGCATCCGGGACGGTCTCCTACGAGCAGTACTTC.

This sequence joins TRBV14 and TRBJ1-6, with D perhaps matching TRBD1 (5 bases). The CDR3 sequence is 15 residues long. Per the germline V gene, CDR1 is SGHDN and CDR2 is FVKESK. V was pared by 4 bases and J by 8 bases, with 15 bases between. The CDR3 loop is CASSPTGGSYSPLHF. CDR3 nucleotides: TGTGCCAGCAGCCCCACGGGGGGGTCCTATTCACCCCTCCACTTT.

The chain couples TRBV25-1 to TRBJ1-2; unclear D gene. The germline V gene encodes CDR1 MGHDK and CDR2 SYGVNS. Trimming pared 9 bases from V and 4 bases from J, leaving 12 bases between. The CDR3 runs to 12 residues. The DNA of the CDR3 is TGTGCCAGTTATTCACAGCCCTATGGCTACACCTTC. Translation gives CASYSQPYGYTF.

J is TRBJ2-4 and V is TRBV14; 7 positions agree with TRBD2. The CDR3 length is 13 residues. Unmatched junction bases numbered 3, after V lost 2 bases and J lost 8 bases. CDR1 is SGHDN and CDR2 is FVKESK in the germline V gene. This CDR3 reads CASSQSRGDIQYF. Written as DNA, the CDR3 is TGTGCCAGCAGCCAATCCCGGGGGGACATTCAGTACTTC.

V is TRBV7-9 and J is TRBJ1-5, with D unclear. V was pared by 7 bases and J by 4 bases, with 23 bases between. The CDR3 spans 17 residues. Germline CDR1 and CDR2: SEHNR and FQNEAQ (reference sequence). CDR3 region: CASTDWGGDEINQPQHF. The CDR3 nucleotides read TGTGCCAGCACCGACTGGGGTGGGGATGAGATTAATCAGCCCCAGCATTTT.

The rearrangement links TRBV7-2 to TRBJ2-1; 8 bases match TRBD1. CDR1 and CDR2 from the germline V gene are SGHTA and FQGNSA. J gave up 4 bases and V 3 bases, and 8 bases lay outside the gene matches. The CDR3 has 16 residues. The CDR3 is CASSFIGTGIYNEQFF. In nucleotides, the CDR3 is TGTGCCAGCAGCTTCATCGGGACAGGAATATACAATGAGCAGTTCTTC.

The chain carries TRBV4-3 and TRBJ1-2; no definite D call. The V gene lost 3 bases and the J gene lost 4 bases, with 15 bases spanning the gap. The CDR3 runs to 15 residues. Germline V gives CDR1 LGHNA, CDR2 YSLEER. The CDR3 here is CASSHEEAEVYGYTF. The CDR3 coding sequence is TGCGCCAGCAGCCACGAGGAAGCGGAGGTCTATGGCTACACCTTC.

J is TRBJ2-7 and V is TRBV6-5, with TRBD1 matching over 10 bases. There are 16 residues in the CDR3. Trimming cost V 0 bases and J 1 base; bases outside gene matches: 3. Germline CDR1 MNHEY, CDR2 SVGAGI. CDR3 nucleotides: TGTGCCAGCAGTTACTCGAGACAGGGGGCTTCCTACGAGCAGTACTTC. This codes for CASSYSRQGASYEQYF.

CDR3 DNA: TGTGCCACCAGCAGAGAGCTCTACCTCGCAGGGGTTAAGTACGAGCAGTACTTC. It codes for CATSRELYLAGVKYEQYF. This chain connects TRBV15 to TRBJ2-7; a weak D match, TRBD1 (6 bases). Deletions cut 0 bases from V and 4 bases from J, with 22 bases between. The V gene's germline CDR1 is LNHNV and CDR2 YYDKDF (reference sequence). This CDR3 is built from 18 residues.

The rearrangement joins TRBV16 to TRBJ2-5; D unclear. The CDR3 extends over 12 amino acids. Trimming stripped 1 base from V and 5 bases from J, with 5 bases between. Germline V CDR1 and CDR2: KGHSY, FQNENV. The CDR3 DNA reads as TGTGCCAGCAGCCAATTAGTGGAGACCCAGTACTTC. Translation gives CASSQLVETQYF.

The chain has TRBV27 and TRBJ1-2; 11 nucleotides align to TRBD1. Germline lookup yields CDR1 MNHEY and CDR2 SMNVEV (reference sequence). The CDR3 is 20 residues long. Unmatched junction bases numbered 15, after V lost 3 bases and J lost 0 bases. The CDR3 DNA reads TGTGCCAGCAGTTTCCACTCCGACTATAGGACAGGGGGCTCTAACTATGGCTACACCTTC. Protein: CASSFHSDYRTGGSNYGYTF.

The chain recombines TRBV28 with TRBJ2-3; D possibly corresponds to TRBD1 (5 bases). Germline V gene sequence: CDR1 MDHEN, CDR2 SYDVKM. Trimming removed 1 base at V and 2 bases at J, with 19 bases between. This CDR3 is built from 18 residues. The CDR3 DNA reads TGTGCCAGCAGTTTATCGGACCCGACAGTGTCCAACACAGATACGCAGTATTTT. It yields the protein CASSLSDPTVSNTDTQYF. The full variable domain, with the rest looked up from reference TRBV28 and TRBJ2-3, is DVKVTQSSRYLVKRTGEKVFLECVQDMDHENMFWYRQDPGLGLRLIYFSYDVKMKEKGDIPEGYSVSREKKERFSLILESASTNQTSMYLCASSLSDPTVSNTDTQYFGPGTRLTVL.

In its sample, this clone was seen a few times. This chain uses TRBV5-1 with TRBJ1-1; D unresolved. Germline CDR1 reads SGHRS; CDR2 reads YFSETQ. This CDR3 region has 13 residues. V lost 5 bases to trimming and J lost 5 bases, with 13 bases between them. CDR3 in DNA: TGCGCCAGCAGGTACACTATGGAGACTGAAGCTTTCTTT. It yields the protein CASRYTMETEAFF. Together with reference TRBV5-1 and TRBJ1-1, the CDR3 gives the full variable domain: KAGVTQTPRYLIKTRGQQVTLSCSPISGHRSVSWYQQTPGQGLQFLFEYFSETQRNKGNFPGRFSGRQFSNSRSEMNVSTLELGDSALYLCASRYTMETEAFFGQGTRLTVV.

The chain uses TRBV6-1 and TRBJ1-2, with D tentatively TRBD1 (5 bases). V was trimmed by 4 bases and J by 4 bases, leaving 13 bases between them. Germline loops: CDR1 MNHNS, CDR2 SASEGT. The CDR3 length is 14 residues. CDR3 loop: CASSAGKGLYGYTF. The CDR3, as DNA: TGTGCCAGCAGTGCGGGGAAGGGACTCTATGGCTACACCTTC.

The chain combines TRBV5-8 with TRBJ2-3; D is unresolved. Germline assignment: CDR1 SGHTS and CDR2 YDEGEE. V lost 0 bases and J 3 bases, leaving 11 bases between the germline ends. The CDR3 covers 15 residues. The CDR3 sequence: CASSLEDRHTDTQYF. The CDR3 DNA sequence: TGTGCCAGCAGCTTGGAGGATAGGCATACAGATACGCAGTATTTT.

This sequence joins TRBV28 and TRBJ2-7; 9 nucleotides line up with TRBD1. The ends lost 6 bases at V and 2 bases at J; junction bases unmatched: 23. The CDR3 is 20 amino acids. From germline, CDR1 is MDHEN and CDR2 SYDVKM. The CDR3 nucleotides read TGTGCCAGCAGCTTCGAAACCCGAAACAGGGGGCGGAGACCTCCCTACGAGCAGTACTTC. This translates into CASSFETRNRGRRPPYEQYF.

This clone came up a few times. This chain links TRBV11-2 with TRBJ1-2; D is unclear. The CDR3 spans 12 residues. Between the trimmed V and J ends, which lost 4 bases and 8 bases, there was a span of 11 bases. Per the germline V gene, CDR1 is SGHAT and CDR2 is FQNNGV. The CDR3 region is CASSSRRAGYTF. The CDR3 nucleotides read TGTGCCAGCAGCTCCCGGCGGGCCGGCTACACCTTC.